This entry is about one TCR beta chain. Its antigen is unknown. It has no much larger one-base neighbor in the sample; base qualities were not kept. The data derive from a study of HIV-infected patients and healthy controls (dated by TCRdb to the mid-2010s). The CDR3 starts with the cysteine, ends with the phenylalanine, and has 14 residues. Of all the DNA, just the CDR3 is kept, 42 bases in frame from base 1. Trimming accounts for 6 bases at V and 3 bases at J, while the number of junction bases matched to no gene is 3. The library was obtained by 5' RACE. The reads were generated on an Illumina MiSeq. TCRdb cleaned the public reads at Q25 with fastp, built clones with MiXCR and kept in-frame beta chains. Rows merge per CDR3 protein into single entries with the most common DNA and genes. A total of about 67,000 distinct CDR3 sequences appear in this sample, 15% to 20% of them only once. The ten largest make up less than 6% of the sample.

The TCR was taken from a human donor in good health. The V and J segments used are TRBV12-3 or TRBV12-4 and TRBJ2-7; a stretch of 12 junction bases matches TRBD2. Sequenced material: CD4+ T cells from blood. The CDR3 here reads CASSTSGGFYEQYF. The nucleotide sequence reads as follows: TGTGCCAGCAGCACTAGCGGGGGGTTCTACGAGCAGTACTTC.